This T cell receptor (beta chain) was recovered during a study of cytomegalovirus exposure and HLA in healthy donors. PCR primers comprised 60 Vbeta and 13 Jbeta primers. Profiling relied on immunoSEQ multiplex PCR, and the TCRdb table lists in-frame clones only, not all of them. Of some 130,000 clones listed, around 9.7% are singletons. The germline CDR1 and CDR2 sequences are MNHNS and SASEGT. With 1 base removed from V and 11 bases from J, the gap between germline ends came to 21 bases. The CDR3 has 16 residues. Sequenced input: PBMCs. The chain combines TRBV6-1 with TRBJ1-5; the D gene is possibly TRBD1 (5 bases). This sequence was found in a man aged 45 to 65 in good health and CMV-seronegative. The chain's CDR3 is CASSEGPAGGFKSQHF. As DNA, the CDR3 is TGTGCCAGCAGTGAAGGACCCGCCGGGGGGTTCAAGTCCCAGCATTTT.